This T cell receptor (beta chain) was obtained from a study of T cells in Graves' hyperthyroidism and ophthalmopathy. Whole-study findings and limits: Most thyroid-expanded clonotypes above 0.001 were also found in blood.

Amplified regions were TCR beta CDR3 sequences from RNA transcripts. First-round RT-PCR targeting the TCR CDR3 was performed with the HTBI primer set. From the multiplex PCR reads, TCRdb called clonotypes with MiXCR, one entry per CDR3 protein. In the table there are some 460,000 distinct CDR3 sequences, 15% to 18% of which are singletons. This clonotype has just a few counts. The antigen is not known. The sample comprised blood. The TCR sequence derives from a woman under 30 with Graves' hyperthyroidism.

CDR3 sequence: CASSMTSRGYYNEQFF. Written as DNA, the CDR3 is TGTGCCAGTAGTATGACTAGTCGGGGTTATTACAATGAGCAGTTCTTC. The chain links TRBV19 to TRBJ2-1, with a tentative D call TRBD2 (6 bases). The CDR3 runs 16 residues. The V end was cut by 3 bases, the J end by 4 bases, with 16 bases between. CDR1 and CDR2 from the germline V gene are LNHDA and SQIVND (reference sequence).